This T cell receptor (beta chain) was found in a study of CD8+CD57+ T cells in acquired aplastic anemia. CDR3 and TCR beta VDJ profiling relied on a genomic DNA template. TCRdb passed the reads through MiXCR, listing each CDR3 protein once. The table lists under 250,000 distinct CDR3 sequences, roughly 60% of them singletons. All sequencing subjects had displayed CD8+CD57+ cell expansion on flow cytometry. Sequencing input: sorted CD4+, CD8+, or CD8+CD57+ T cells (not recorded which) from PBMCs. The sequence was collected from a human donor with aplastic anemia.

CDR3 amino acids: CSTSGTGSYEQYF. The CDR3 DNA follows: TGCAGCACGTCCGGGACAGGGTCCTACGAGCAGTACTTC. The rearrangement links TRBV29-1 to TRBJ2-7, with TRBD1 identical over 9 bases. The germline gives CDR1 SQVTM, CDR2 ANQGSEA. With V trimmed by 8 bases and J by 1 base, 6 bases remained unmatched. The CDR3 covers 13 residues.